This TCR beta chain was retrieved from a study of response to subunit inactivated influenza vaccine. TCRdb reprocessed the RT-PCR reads via MiXCR and lists one record per CDR3 protein. Altogether 500,000 to 700,000 distinct CDR3 sequences are present, roughly 25% being singletons, with the ten largest covering under 3.5%. Deletions cut 8 bases from V and 1 base from J, with 13 bases between. This CDR3 is built from 13 residues. CDR1 DFQATT and CDR2 SNEGSKA come from the germline V gene (reference sequence). The same specimen was also included in a second study, on T cells expressing NK-cell markers. That study reports: Generation of TCR beta cDNA was performed by 5'RACE template switching incorporating UMIs. For several donors, these clonotypes were likewise the leading ones in the CD3+CD56-NKG2C+ fraction. Expanded clones of NKG2C+ T cells had an unclear HCMV specificity.

The specimen was CD4+ T cells sorted from PBMCs, collected about 12 days after vaccination. J is TRBJ2-3 and V is TRBV20-1; D uncertain. The receptor was isolated from a man in his fifties who received an inactivated influenza vaccine. The CDR3 DNA reads as TGCAGTACCCCACCCCGGGGCACAGATACGCAGTATTTT. Translated, it gives CSTPPRGTDTQYF.